Listed here are 19 T cell receptor delta chains from one sample, sequenced in a study of delta chains in infants with herpesvirus infections. Reverse transcription of PBMC RNA used primers specific for the gamma and delta chains. TCRdb applied CATT to the RT-PCR reads for clone calling. In the table there are under 1,500 delta-chain clones, 33% of which are singletons. The sample was peripheral blood, taken at time point 2 of longitudinal follow-up. All receptors come from a human donor who was a Ugandan infant, either HIV-exposed or HIV-unexposed (not recorded which).

In its sample, this clone was seen a few times. The chain is built from TRDV2 and TRDJ1, with 11 bases that match TRDD3. V was clipped by 3 bases and J by 0 bases; unmatched bases: 5. The CDR3 runs 16 residues. Germline V gene lookup returns CDR1 GEAIGNYY and CDR2 EKD. The CDR3 DNA is TGTGCCTGTGACTCCGTGGGGGATACGCACACCGATAAACTCATCTTT. This translates into CACDSVGDTHTDKLIF.

This clone was seen only a few times. The rearrangement links TRDV3 to TRDJ1; 7 bases agree with TRDD3. Germline CDR1 reads TVYSNPD; CDR2 reads GDNSRS (reference sequence). V shed 2 bases, J shed 3 bases, and the junction held 18 bases outside the gene matches. This CDR3 spans 17 amino acids. This CDR3 reads CAFYWPYWGNGPDKLIF. The DNA of the CDR3 is TGTGCCTTTTACTGGCCTTACTGGGGAAACGGGCCCGATAAACTCATCTTT.

About this clone itself: Only one base separates this from a far larger clonotype, so it likely reflects a read error. The chain has TRDV1 and TRDJ1, with 9 bases fitting TRDD3. The CDR3 covers 25 residues. Germline V gene data show CDR1 as TSWWSYY and CDR2 as QGS. As DNA, the CDR3 is TGTGCTCTTGGGTCCTCAGATAACTTCCTGCTTACTACTTACGCACTGGGGGAGTACACCCATAAACTCATCTTT. Amino acids: CALGSSDNFLLTTYALGEYTHKLIF.

There are a few counts of this clone. The rearrangement links TRDV1 to TRDJ2; TRDD3 matches at 11 bases. Germline CDR1 reads TSWWSYY; CDR2 reads QGS. The junction had 21 bases not matched to a gene; V was cut back by 0 bases and J by 0 bases. This CDR3 has 24 residues. For the CDR3, the DNA is TGTGCTCTTGGGGAACTGCCCCTAGCGATATCCGTACTGGGGGATAACGCTTTGACAGCACAACTCTTCTTT. The encoded protein is CALGELPLAISVLGDNALTAQLFF.

This clone was counted once. A clone one base away is much larger, so this may be a read error. This chain uses TRDV1 with TRDJ1; 13 bases map to TRDD3. From germline, CDR1 is TSWWSYY and CDR2 QGS. CDR3 size: 23 residues. The trim removed 4 bases at V and 4 bases at J, leaving 27 bases unmatched. The chain's CDR3 is CALGAPGCSSSFILGDTVDKLIF. CDR3 nucleotides: TGTGCTCTTGGGGCCCCAGGATGTTCCTCCAGTTTCATACTGGGGGATACGGTCGATAAACTCATCTTT.

About this clone itself: A single base separates this from a much larger clone, so it may be a read error. The chain employs TRDV1 and TRDJ1; tentatively, D is TRDD3 (8 bases). V lost 0 bases and J lost 3, with 35 bases in between. From germline, CDR1 is TSWWSYY and CDR2 QGS. The CDR3 runs 23 residues. The CDR3 bases are TGTGCTCTTGGGGAACTCATCCTTCCTGGCCGTTGTACTGGGGGTTTCTGCGCCGATAAACTCATCTTT. It codes for CALGELILPGRCTGGFCADKLIF.

This clone showed up just a few times. The chain couples TRDV1 to TRDJ1, with 8 bases matching TRDD3. The CDR3 runs to 21 residues. Germline V CDR1 and CDR2: TSWWSYY, QGS. The junction had 18 bases not matched to a gene; V was cut back by 0 bases and J by 0 bases. DNA for the CDR3: TGTGCTCTTGGGGAACTGGCCTACAAGGAGGTCTGGGGGACCGACACCGATAAACTCATCTTT. Protein product: CALGELAYKEVWGTDTDKLIF.

This clone was observed a few times. This may be a read error: a much more frequent sequence differs by one nucleotide. This sample also contains other DNA sequences that code for the same CDR3. V is TRDV2 and J is TRDJ3; D is possibly TRDD3 (6 bases). The V gene lost 1 base and the J gene lost 0 bases, with 12 bases spanning the gap. There are 18 residues in the CDR3. Looked up from germline, CDR1 is GEAIGNYY and CDR2 is EKD. The CDR3 sequence is CACDTDWVFSWDTRQMFF. The CDR3 DNA reads as TGTGCCTGTGACACTGACTGGGTGTTCTCCTGGGACACCCGACAGATGTTTTTC.

The chain carries TRDV1 and TRDJ1, with TRDD3 identical over 12 bases. Germline CDR1 and CDR2: TSWWSYY and QGS. The CDR3 runs to 20 residues. Losses at the gene ends were 0 bases for V and 0 bases for J; bases not matched to a gene: 11. CDR3 region: CALGELSGGYAGWYTDKLIF. CDR3 sequence (DNA): TGTGCTCTTGGGGAACTATCTGGGGGATACGCCGGATGGTACACCGATAAACTCATCTTT.

This clone is medium-sized by share. The chain couples TRDV1 to TRDJ2; D unresolved. Trimming took 5 bases from V and 5 from J, leaving 21 bases between them. The CDR3 runs 17 residues. The germline gives CDR1 TSWWSYY, CDR2 QGS. The CDR3 coding sequence is TGTGCTCTTGGGCCAAGGGTCCCAGGGGCACTAACAGCACAACTCTTCTTT. Residues: CALGPRVPGALTAQLFF.

The chain links TRDV1 to TRDJ1; D possibly matches TRDD2 or TRDD3 (5 bases each). Germline CDR1 is TSWWSYY and CDR2 is QGS. Trimming left V 6 bases short and J 10 bases short, with 33 bases between. The length of the CDR3 is 18 residues. CDR3 coding DNA: TGTGCTCTTGGTAAAATTTTTTCCTTTCGCGGCCTACTGGAGGGACTCATCTTT. Its translation is CALGKIFSFRGLLEGLIF.

There are a few counts of this clone. This rearrangement joins TRDV1 to TRDJ1; the D gene is possibly TRDD2 (6 bases). The germline gives CDR1 TSWWSYY, CDR2 QGS. CDR3 length equals 20 residues. Trimming shortened V by 2 bases and J by 4 bases, and 29 bases separated the two germline ends. The chain's CDR3 is CALGERSGYPTPGANDKLIF. The CDR3 DNA reads as TGTGCTCTTGGGGAAAGGTCGGGGTATCCTACGCCGGGGGCCAACGATAAACTCATCTTT.

The chain joins TRDV1 to TRDJ1; 12 bases align to TRDD3. V shed 1 base and J 4 bases; nucleotides not matched to a gene: 19. The CDR3 runs 21 residues. Germline V CDR1 and CDR2: TSWWSYY, QGS. CDR3 sequence reads: CALGERGSLRLGDTRSDKLIF. Written as DNA, the CDR3 is TGTGCTCTTGGGGAACGAGGTTCCCTACGTCTGGGGGATACGCGTAGCGATAAACTCATCTTT.

This clone has only a few counts. Given a far larger clone just one base away, this is likely a sequencing read error. The chain employs TRAV38-2/DV8 and TRDJ1, with 9 bases identical to TRDD3. Trimming cost V 3 bases and J 0 bases; bases outside gene matches: 9. Germline V gene lookup returns CDR1 TSESDYY and CDR2 QEAYKQQN. This CDR3 spans 17 amino acids. This CDR3 is CAYRKVNWGTYTDKLIF. In DNA, the CDR3 is TGTGCTTATAGGAAAGTAAACTGGGGGACTTACACCGATAAACTCATCTTT.

This clone is termed medium-sized. This chain links TRDV1 with TRDJ1; the match to TRDD3 covers 7 bases. Looked up from germline, CDR1 is TSWWSYY and CDR2 is QGS. V gave up 6 bases and J gave up 4 bases; unmatched junction bases: 17. CDR3 length: 17 amino acids. CDR3 residues: CALGEAKLLGMIDKLIF. The DNA for the CDR3 is TGTGCTCTTGGAGAGGCTAAACTACTGGGGATGATCGATAAACTCATCTTT.

Concerning this clone: A much bigger clone sits one base away, suggesting this may be a read error. V is TRDV1 and J is TRDJ1; 9 bases fit TRDD3. This CDR3 has 22 residues. Looked up from germline, CDR1 is TSWWSYY and CDR2 is QGS. DNA of the CDR3: TGTGCTCTTGGGGAACTGAGGCCTGGTTACTGGGGGACCCAGTTGTACACCGATAAACCCATCTTT. This translates into CALGELRPGYWGTQLYTDKPIF.

There are a few counts of this clone. V is TRDV1 and J is TRDJ1, with TRDD3 matching over 9 bases. The V gene end was trimmed by 0 bases and the J gene end by 3 bases; junction bases not matched to a gene: 20. The CDR3 sequence is 21 residues long. Per germline, CDR1 TSWWSYY and CDR2 QGS. This CDR3 is CALGELTFPILGDKGPDKLIF. The DNA of the CDR3 is TGTGCTCTTGGGGAACTAACCTTTCCCATATTGGGGGATAAAGGTCCCGATAAACTCATCTTT.

As for this clone: A far larger clone is just one base off, so this is likely a read error. Other DNA sequences in this sample translate to the same CDR3. V and J are TRAV38-2/DV8 and TRDJ1; 11 nucleotides match TRDD3. The junction had 18 bases not matched to a gene; V was cut back by 5 bases and J by 0 bases. The germline V gene encodes CDR1 TSESDYY and CDR2 QEAYKQQN. The CDR3 sequence is 20 residues long. CDR3 sequence reads: CAYSEVVPWGILGDTDKLIF. CDR3 nucleotide sequence: TGTGCTTATAGTGAAGTAGTGCCCTGGGGGATACTAGGGGACACCGATAAACTCATCTTT.

A word on this clone: A far larger clone is one nucleotide away, so this likely arose from a read error. The chain employs TRDV1 and TRDJ1; TRDD3 agrees at 9 bases. The CDR3 extends over 20 amino acids. Germline loops: CDR1 TSWWSYY, CDR2 QGS. Unmatched junction bases numbered 17, after V lost 0 bases and J lost 3 bases. The CDR3 nucleotides read TGTGCTCTTGGGGAACTAACCCCTTCTTGCTGGGGGATGGGATCCGATAAACTCATCTTT. Residues: CALGELTPSCWGMGSDKLIF.